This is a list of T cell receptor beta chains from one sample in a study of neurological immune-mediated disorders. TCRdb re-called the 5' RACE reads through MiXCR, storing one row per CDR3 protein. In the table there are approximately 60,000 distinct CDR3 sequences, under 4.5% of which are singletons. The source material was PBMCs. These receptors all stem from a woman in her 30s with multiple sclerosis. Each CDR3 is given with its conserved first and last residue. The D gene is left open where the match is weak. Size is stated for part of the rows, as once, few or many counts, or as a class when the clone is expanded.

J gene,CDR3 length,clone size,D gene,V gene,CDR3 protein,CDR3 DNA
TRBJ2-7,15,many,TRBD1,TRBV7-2,CASSLASGTGGEQYF,TGTGCCAGCAGCTTAGCCTCCGGGACAGGGGGCGAGCAGTACTTC
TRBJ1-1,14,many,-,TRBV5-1,CASSLAQGHTEAFF,TGCGCCAGCAGCTTGGCCCAAGGGCACACTGAAGCTTTCTTT
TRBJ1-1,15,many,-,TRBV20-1,CSATKDRLMNTEAFF,TGCAGTGCTACCAAGGACAGACTAATGAACACTGAAGCTTTCTTT
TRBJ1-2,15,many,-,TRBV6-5,CASSYSGELNYGYTF,TGTGCCAGCAGTTACTCTGGAGAACTTAACTATGGCTACACCTTC
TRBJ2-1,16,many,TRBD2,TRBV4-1,CASSHIGTSRVDGQFF,TGCGCCAGCAGCCACATCGGGACTAGCAGGGTTGATGGGCAGTTCTTC
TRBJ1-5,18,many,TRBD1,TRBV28,CASSPWEGQGYGNQPQHF,TGTGCCAGTTCCCCCTGGGAGGGACAGGGGTATGGCAATCAGCCCCAGCATTTT
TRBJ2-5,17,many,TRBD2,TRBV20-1,CSASPLGGGPAGETQYF,TGCAGTGCTAGTCCCTTGGGGGGAGGGCCGGCCGGAGAGACCCAGTACTTC
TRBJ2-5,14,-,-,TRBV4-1,CASSQDPNKETQYF,TGCGCCAGCAGCCAAGACCCAAACAAAGAGACCCAGTACTTC
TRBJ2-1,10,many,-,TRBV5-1,CASTVNEQFF,TGCGCCAGCACCGTTAATGAGCAGTTCTTC
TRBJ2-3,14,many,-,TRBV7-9,CASSPSSGTDTQYF,TGTGCCAGCAGCCCATCTTCTGGCACAGATACGCAGTATTTT
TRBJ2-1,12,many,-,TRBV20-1,CGSAASYNEQFF,TGCGGGTCAGCAGCCTCCTACAATGAGCAGTTCTTC
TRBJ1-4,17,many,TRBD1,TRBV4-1,CASSQVGTGTSFGKLFF,TGCGCCAGCAGCCAAGTGGGGACAGGGACGTCTTTTGGAAAACTGTTTTTT
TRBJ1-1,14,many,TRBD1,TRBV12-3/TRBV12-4,CASNPTGSNTEAFF,TGTGCCAGCAACCCGACAGGGTCGAACACTGAAGCTTTCTTT
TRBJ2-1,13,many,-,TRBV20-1,CSAYTGTYNEQFF,TGCAGTGCTTATACAGGGACTTACAATGAGCAGTTCTTC
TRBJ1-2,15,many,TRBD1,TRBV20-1,CSARGNGQGHYGYTF,TGCAGTGCTAGAGGAAACGGACAGGGGCACTATGGCTACACCTTC
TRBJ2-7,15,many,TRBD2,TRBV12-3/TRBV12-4,CASLGTSGGLDEQYF,TGTGCCAGCTTGGGTACTAGCGGGGGCCTAGACGAGCAGTACTTC
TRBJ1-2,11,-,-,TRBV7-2,CASSLAGGYTF,TGTGCCAGCAGCTTAGCGGGTGGCTACACCTTC
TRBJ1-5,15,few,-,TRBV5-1,CASSPSGGSNQPQNF,TGCGCCAGCAGCCCCTCGGGGGGGAGCAATCAGCCCCAGAATTTT
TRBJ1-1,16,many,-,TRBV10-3,CAISPVRGGLNTEAFF,TGTGCCATCAGCCCTGTCCGAGGAGGGTTGAACACTGAAGCTTTCTTT
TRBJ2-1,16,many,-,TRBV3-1,CASSHLPGLSYNEQFF,TGTGCCAGCAGCCACCTCCCGGGGCTATCCTACAATGAGCAGTTCTTC